One TCR beta chain is described in this entry. The antigen it recognizes is unknown. The input lacks base qualities; no much larger clone sits a single base away. In Seattle, one collaborating source enrolled patients while the infection was active and tracked those patients longitudinally over the course of disease. The collaborating institutions used their own protocols to collect whole blood in K2EDTA tubes. Collaborator samples were shipped for TCRbeta analysis as frozen whole blood, isolated PBMCs, or DNA extracted from either sample type. The immunoSEQ Assay, a bias-controlled multiplex PCR, was used to amplify TCRbeta CDR3 regions from genomic DNA. The paper's data handling went like this. Within the assay, amplification of reference gene primers was used to estimate how many nucleated cells each sample contained. To quantify the absolute abundance of each unique TCRbeta CDR3 rearrangement, sequence reads were collapsed and filtered. For each sample, productive Simpson clonality was calculated by taking the square root of Simpson's diversity index across productive rearrangements. This is the immuneACCESS table as TCRdb keeps it, with only in-frame sequences that have V and J called. A part of the clones is gone; compared with another copy, unresolved V genes explain less than half, and the rest is unexplained. Clone size and V and J calls were adopted from that table, with D and trimming inferred from the DNA. A total of 100,000 to 150,000 clones appear in this sample, around 85% of them only once. Of the sample, approximately 3.5% is held by the ten largest clones.

The data are from a study of blood T cell repertoires in COVID-19 (dated by TCRdb to 2018 to 2020). A note on the overall study: The collaborator samples originated in the United States, Italy and Spain and spanned the acute and convalescent phases of COVID-19. Samples were obtained from the ongoing ImmuneRACE study (first 160 participants) and from 1,254 subjects provided by 6 global collaborators. HLA class I and class II types, where available, came from metadata supplied by the sample provider rather than from assay-based typing. A freely available public database, intended as a resource for researchers studying the immune response to SARS-CoV-2, is where the repertoires were released. Deeply sampled blood TCRbeta repertoires from subjects exposed to, actively infected with, or recovered from COVID-19 were included in the dataset. The prospective study material was composed of cDNA or gDNA derived from T cells, B-cell-depleted T cells, or PBMCs. The sample metadata nearly always contained a de-identified subject ID, COVID-19 status, age in years and sex.

V is reduced by 9 bases and J by 0 bases, leaving a spacing of 14 bases between them. The CDR3 runs 14 amino acids, cysteine and phenylalanine included. The retained sequence is limited to the CDR3, 42 bases, with the frame set at the first base. The germline V gene supplies CDR1 KGHDR and CDR2 SFDVKD. Results the study describes overall, beyond this receptor: The amount of clinical and demographic metadata varied by source and participant and was provided uncurated.

This TCR was sampled from a woman aged 80 or over with COVID-19, enrolled during active disease. Input material: peripheral blood. Rearrangement joined TRBV24-1 to TRBJ2-7; no D gene call is confident. Here the CDR3 is given as CATAASLNSYEQYF. The DNA sequence is as follows: TGTGCCACCGCGGCGAGCCTAAACTCCTACGAGCAGTACTTC.